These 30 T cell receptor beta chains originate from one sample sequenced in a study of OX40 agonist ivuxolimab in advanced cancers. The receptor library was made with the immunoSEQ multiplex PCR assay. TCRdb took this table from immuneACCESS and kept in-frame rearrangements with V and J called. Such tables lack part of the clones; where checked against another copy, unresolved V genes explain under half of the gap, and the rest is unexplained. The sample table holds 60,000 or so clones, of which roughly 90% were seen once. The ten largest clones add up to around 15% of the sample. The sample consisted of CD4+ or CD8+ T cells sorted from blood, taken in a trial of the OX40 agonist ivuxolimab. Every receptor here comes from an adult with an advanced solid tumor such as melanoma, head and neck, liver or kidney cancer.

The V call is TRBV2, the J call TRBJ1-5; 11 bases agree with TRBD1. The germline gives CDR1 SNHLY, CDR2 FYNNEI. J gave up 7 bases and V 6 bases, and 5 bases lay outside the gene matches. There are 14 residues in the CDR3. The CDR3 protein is CASRGTGGRQPQHF. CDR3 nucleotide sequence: TGTGCCAGCAGGGGGACAGGGGGGCGGCAGCCCCAGCATTTT.

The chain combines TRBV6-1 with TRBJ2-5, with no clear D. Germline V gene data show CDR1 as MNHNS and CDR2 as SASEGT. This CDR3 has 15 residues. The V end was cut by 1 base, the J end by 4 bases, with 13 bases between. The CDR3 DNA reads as TGTGCCAGCAGTGAAGGGTTTTGGAGTGGAGAGACCCAGTACTTC. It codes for CASSEGFWSGETQYF.

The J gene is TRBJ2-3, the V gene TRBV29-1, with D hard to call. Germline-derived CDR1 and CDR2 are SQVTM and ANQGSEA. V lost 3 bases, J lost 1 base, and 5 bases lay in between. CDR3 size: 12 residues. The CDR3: CSVELGTDTQYF. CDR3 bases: TGCAGCGTTGAGCTGGGCACAGATACGCAGTATTTT.

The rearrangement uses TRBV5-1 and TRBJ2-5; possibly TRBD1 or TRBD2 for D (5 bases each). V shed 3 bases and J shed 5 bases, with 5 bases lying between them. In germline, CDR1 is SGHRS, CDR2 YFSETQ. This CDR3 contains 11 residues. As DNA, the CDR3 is TGCGCCAGCAGCTGGGGGGAGACCCAGTACTTC. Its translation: CASSWGETQYF. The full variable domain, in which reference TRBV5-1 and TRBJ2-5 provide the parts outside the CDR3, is KAGVTQTPRYLIKTRGQQVTLSCSPISGHRSVSWYQQTPGQGLQFLFEYFSETQRNKGNFPGRFSGRQFSNSRSEMNVSTLELGDSALYLCASSWGETQYFGPGTRLLVL.

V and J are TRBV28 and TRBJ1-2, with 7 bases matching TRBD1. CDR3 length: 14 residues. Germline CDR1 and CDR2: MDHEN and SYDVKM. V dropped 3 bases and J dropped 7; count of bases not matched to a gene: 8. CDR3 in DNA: TGTGCCAGCAGTTTTATAGACAGGGTGATTGGCTACACCTTC. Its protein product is CASSFIDRVIGYTF.

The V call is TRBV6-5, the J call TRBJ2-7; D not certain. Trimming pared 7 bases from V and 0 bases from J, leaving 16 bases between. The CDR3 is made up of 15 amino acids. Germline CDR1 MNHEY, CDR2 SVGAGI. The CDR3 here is CASTRTAFSSYEQYF. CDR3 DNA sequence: TGTGCCAGCACCCGGACGGCTTTTAGCTCCTACGAGCAGTACTTC.

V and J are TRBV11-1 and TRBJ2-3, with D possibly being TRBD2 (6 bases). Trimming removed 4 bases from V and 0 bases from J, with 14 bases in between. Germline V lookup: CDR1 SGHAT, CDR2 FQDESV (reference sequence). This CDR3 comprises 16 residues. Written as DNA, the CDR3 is TGTGCCAGCAGCTCCCGCGGGACGGAAAGCACAGATACGCAGTATTTT. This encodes CASSSRGTESTDTQYF.

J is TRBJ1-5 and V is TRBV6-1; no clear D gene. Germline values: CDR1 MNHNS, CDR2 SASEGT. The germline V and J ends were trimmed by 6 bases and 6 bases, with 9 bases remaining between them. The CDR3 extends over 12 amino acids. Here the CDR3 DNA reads TGTGCCAGCAGAAAACATGTTCAGCCCCAGCATTTT. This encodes CASRKHVQPQHF.

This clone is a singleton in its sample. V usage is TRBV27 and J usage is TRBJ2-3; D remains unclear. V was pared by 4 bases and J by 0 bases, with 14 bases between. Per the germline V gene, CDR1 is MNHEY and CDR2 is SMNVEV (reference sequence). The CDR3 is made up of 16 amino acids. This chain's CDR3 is CASSSPALPSTDTQYF. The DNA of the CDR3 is TGTGCCAGCAGTTCCCCCGCCCTGCCTAGCACAGATACGCAGTATTTT.

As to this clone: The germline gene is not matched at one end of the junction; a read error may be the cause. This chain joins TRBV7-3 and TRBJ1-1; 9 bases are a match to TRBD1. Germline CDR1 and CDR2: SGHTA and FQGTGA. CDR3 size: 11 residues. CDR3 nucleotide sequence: TGTGCCAGCAGCTTAGGGGACAGGGTACGCTTT. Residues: CASSLGDRVRF.

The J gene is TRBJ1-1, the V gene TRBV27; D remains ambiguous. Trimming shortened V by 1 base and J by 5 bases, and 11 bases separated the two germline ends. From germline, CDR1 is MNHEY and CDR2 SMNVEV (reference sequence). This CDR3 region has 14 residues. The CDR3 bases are TGTGCCAGCAGTTTATACTTCGGGAAGACTGAAGCTTTCTTT. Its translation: CASSLYFGKTEAFF.

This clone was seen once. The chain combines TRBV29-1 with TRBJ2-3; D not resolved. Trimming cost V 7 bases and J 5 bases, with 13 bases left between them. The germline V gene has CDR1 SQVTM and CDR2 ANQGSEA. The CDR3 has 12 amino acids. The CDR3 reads CSARHSGDTQYF. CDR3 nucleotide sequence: TGCAGCGCCCGCCATAGTGGAGATACGCAGTATTTT.

CDR3 sequence: CASSMWGQGGNEQFF. The DNA of the CDR3 is TGTGCCAGTAGTATGTGGGGACAGGGAGGGAATGAGCAGTTCTTC. J is TRBJ2-1 and V is TRBV19, with TRBD1 matching over 9 bases. Germline-derived CDR1 and CDR2 are LNHDA and SQIVND (reference sequence). This CDR3 spans 15 amino acids. V lost 3 bases to trimming and J lost 7 bases; unmatched junction nucleotides: 7.

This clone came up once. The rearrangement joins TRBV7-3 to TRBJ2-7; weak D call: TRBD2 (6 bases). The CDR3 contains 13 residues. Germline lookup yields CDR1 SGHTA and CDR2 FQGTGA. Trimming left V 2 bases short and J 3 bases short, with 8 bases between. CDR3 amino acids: CASSLGRSYEQYF. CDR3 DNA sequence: TGTGCCAGCAGCTTAGGGAGGAGCTACGAGCAGTACTTC.

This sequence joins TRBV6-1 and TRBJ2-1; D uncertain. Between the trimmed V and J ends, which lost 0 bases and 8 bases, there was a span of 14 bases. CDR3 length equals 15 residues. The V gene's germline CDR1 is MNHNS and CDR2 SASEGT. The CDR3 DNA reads TGTGCCAGCAGTGAAGCAATTAGTGGTGGAGATGAGCAGTTCTTC. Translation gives CASSEAISGGDEQFF.

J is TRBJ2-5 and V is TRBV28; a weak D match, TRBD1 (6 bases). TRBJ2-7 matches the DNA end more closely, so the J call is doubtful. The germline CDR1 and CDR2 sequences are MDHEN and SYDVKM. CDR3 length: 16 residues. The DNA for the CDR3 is TGTGCCAGCAGCCAATATGGAGGTGGGACAATCTACGAGCAGTACTTC. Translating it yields CASSQYGGGTIYEQYF.

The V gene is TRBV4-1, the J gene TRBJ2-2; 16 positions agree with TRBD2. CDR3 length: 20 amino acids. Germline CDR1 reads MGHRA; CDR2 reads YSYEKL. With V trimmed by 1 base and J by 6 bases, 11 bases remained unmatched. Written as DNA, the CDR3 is TGCGCCAGCAGCCAAGTCCCCCCCGGGACTAGCGGGAGGGCCGCCGGGGAGCTGTTTTTT. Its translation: CASSQVPPGTSGRAAGELFF.

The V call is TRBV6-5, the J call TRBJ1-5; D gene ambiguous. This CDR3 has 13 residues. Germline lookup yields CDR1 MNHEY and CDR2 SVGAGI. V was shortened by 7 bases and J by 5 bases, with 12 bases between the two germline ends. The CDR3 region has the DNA TGTGCCAGCAAGGGTGGGAACTATCAGCCCCAGCATTTT. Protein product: CASKGGNYQPQHF.

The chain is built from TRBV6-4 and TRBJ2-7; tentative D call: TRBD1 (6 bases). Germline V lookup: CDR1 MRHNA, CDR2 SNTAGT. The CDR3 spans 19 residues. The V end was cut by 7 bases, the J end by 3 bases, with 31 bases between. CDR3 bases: TGTGCCAGCAAACCACCTGACAGGCCCGCGCGGATCCGTAACTACGAGCAGTACTTC. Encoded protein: CASKPPDRPARIRNYEQYF.

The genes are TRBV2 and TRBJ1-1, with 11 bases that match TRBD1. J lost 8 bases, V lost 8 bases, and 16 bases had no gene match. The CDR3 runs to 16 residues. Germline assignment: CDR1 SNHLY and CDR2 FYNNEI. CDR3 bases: TGTGCCAGCTATTTCCGGGACAGGGGGGCGCTGGGGGAAGCTTTCTTT. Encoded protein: CASYFRDRGALGEAFF.

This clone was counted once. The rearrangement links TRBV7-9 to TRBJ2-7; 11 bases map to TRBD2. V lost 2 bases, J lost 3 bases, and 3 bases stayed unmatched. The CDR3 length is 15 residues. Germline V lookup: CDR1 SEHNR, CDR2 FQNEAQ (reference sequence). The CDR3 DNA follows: TGTGCCAGCAGCTTACTAGCGGGGGGACTCTACGAGCAGTACTTC. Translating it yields CASSLLAGGLYEQYF. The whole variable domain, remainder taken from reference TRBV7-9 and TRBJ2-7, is DTGVSQNPRHKITKRGQNVTFRCDPISEHNRLYWYRQTLGQGPEFLTYFQNEAQLEKSRLLSDRFSAERPKGSFSTLEIQRTEQGDSAMYLCASSLLAGGLYEQYFGPGTRLTVT.

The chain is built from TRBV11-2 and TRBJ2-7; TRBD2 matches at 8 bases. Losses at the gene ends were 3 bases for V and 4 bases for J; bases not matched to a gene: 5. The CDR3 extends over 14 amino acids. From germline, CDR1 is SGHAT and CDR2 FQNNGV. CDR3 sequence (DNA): TGTGCCAGCAGCTTGGGACTAGTGGCTTACGAGCAGTACTTC. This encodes CASSLGLVAYEQYF.

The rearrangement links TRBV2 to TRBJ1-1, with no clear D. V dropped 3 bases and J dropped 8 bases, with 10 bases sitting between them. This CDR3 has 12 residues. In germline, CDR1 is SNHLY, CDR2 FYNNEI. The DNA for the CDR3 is TGTGCCAGCAGTGATGTGAGGCAAGAAGCTTTCTTT. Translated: CASSDVRQEAFF.

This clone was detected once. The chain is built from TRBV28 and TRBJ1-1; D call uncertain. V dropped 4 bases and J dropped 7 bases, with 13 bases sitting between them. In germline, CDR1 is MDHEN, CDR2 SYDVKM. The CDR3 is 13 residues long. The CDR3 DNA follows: TGTGCCAGCAGTTCGCACAGCCTGGTTGAAGCTTTCTTT. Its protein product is CASSSHSLVEAFF. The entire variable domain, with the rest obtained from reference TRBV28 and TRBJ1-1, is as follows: DVKVTQSSRYLVKRTGEKVFLECVQDMDHENMFWYRQDPGLGLRLIYFSYDVKMKEKGDIPEGYSVSREKKERFSLILESASTNQTSMYLCASSSHSLVEAFFGQGTRLTVV.

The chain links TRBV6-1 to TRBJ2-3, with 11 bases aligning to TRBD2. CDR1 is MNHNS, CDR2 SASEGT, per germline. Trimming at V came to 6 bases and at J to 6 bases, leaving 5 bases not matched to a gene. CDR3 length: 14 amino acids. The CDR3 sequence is CASRPSGRLDTQYF. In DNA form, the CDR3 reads TGTGCCAGCAGGCCTAGCGGGAGGCTGGATACGCAGTATTTT.

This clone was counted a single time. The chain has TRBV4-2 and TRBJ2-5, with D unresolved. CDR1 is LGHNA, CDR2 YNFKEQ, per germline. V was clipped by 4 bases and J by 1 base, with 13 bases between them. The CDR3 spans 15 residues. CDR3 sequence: CASSPTTASQETQYF. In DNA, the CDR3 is TGTGCCAGCAGCCCAACTACAGCATCCCAAGAGACCCAGTACTTC.

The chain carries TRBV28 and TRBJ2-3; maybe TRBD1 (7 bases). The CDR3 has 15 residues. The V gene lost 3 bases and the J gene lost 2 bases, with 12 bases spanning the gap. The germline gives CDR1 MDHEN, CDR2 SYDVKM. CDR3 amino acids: CASSFIRGDTDTQYF. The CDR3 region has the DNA TGTGCCAGCAGTTTTATCAGGGGGGACACAGATACGCAGTATTTT.

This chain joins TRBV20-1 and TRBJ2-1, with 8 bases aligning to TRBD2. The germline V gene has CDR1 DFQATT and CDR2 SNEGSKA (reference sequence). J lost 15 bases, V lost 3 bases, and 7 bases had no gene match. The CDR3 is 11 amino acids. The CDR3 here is CSARAPGGVFF. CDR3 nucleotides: TGCAGTGCTAGGGCCCCGGGAGGGGTGTTCTTC.

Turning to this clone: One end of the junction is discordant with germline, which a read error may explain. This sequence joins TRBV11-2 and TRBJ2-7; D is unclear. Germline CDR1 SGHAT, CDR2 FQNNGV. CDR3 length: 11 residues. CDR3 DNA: TGTGCCAGCAGCTTAGCAGAGTATTACGCCTTC. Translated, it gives CASSLAEYYAF.

The CDR3: CAISESQGTGETQYF. CDR3 coding DNA: TGTGCCATCAGTGAGTCCCAAGGGACGGGGGAGACCCAGTACTTC. The chain is built from TRBV10-3 and TRBJ2-5; D could derive from TRBD1 or TRBD2 (5 bases each). Germline V CDR1 and CDR2: ENHRY, SYGVKD. This CDR3 comprises 15 residues. V lost 0 bases and J 5 bases, leaving 13 bases between the germline ends.